This entry concerns a single TCR beta chain. Its target is unknown. Trimming took 8 bases from V and 0 from J, leaving 8 bases between them. This CDR3 is 13 amino acids long. The record originates from a study of CD8+ T cells in alopecia areata. RNA was isolated and reverse transcribed to cDNA, the sequencing template. Libraries were prepared by immunoSEQ multiplex PCR; TCRdb keeps only in-frame clonotypes and omits some of them. The sample lists 140,000 or so clones, 62% seen once, with approximately 34% in the top ten. The study's findings and limits: Mice showed TCR sharing more clearly than patients did, possibly owing to HLA.

The source is a human donor in good health. The sample comprised CD8+ T cells sorted from blood. The V call is TRBV23-1, the J call TRBJ2-4; unclear D gene. TRBV23-1 is placed among ORFs of uncertain function. In nucleotides, the CDR3 is TGCGCCAGCTGGACGGAAGCCAAAAACATTCAGTACTTC. Its translation: CASWTEAKNIQYF.